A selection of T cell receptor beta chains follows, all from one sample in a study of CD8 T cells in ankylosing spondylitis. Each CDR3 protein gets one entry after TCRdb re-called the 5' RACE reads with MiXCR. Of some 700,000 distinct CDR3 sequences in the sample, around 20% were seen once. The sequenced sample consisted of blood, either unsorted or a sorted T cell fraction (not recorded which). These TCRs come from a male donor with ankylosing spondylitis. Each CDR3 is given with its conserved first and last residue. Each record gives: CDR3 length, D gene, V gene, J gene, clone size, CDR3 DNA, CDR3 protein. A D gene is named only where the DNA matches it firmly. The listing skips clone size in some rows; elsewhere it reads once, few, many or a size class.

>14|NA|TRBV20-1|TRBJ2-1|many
TGCAGTGCTAGGGCTAGCGACATGAACAATGAGCAGTTCTTC
CSARASDMNNEQFF
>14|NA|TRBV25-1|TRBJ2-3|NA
TGTGCCAGCAGTGATGGGGATAGCACAGATACGCAGTATTTT
CASSDGDSTDTQYF
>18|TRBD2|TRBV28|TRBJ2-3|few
TGTGCCAGCACCCTTCCCCCCACTAGCGGGGGGGTCACAGATACGCAGTATTTT
CASTLPPTSGGVTDTQYF
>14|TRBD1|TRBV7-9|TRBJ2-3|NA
TGTGCCAGCAGCTTAGTACAGGGGAAAGATACGCAGTATTTT
CASSLVQGKDTQYF
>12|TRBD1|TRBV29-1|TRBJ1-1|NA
TGCAGCGTCACAGGGGAGAACACTGAAGCTTTCTTT
CSVTGENTEAFF
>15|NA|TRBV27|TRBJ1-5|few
TGTGCCAGCAGTTTTTCGTACAGTAGGAATCAGCCCCAGCATTTT
CASSFSYSRNQPQHF
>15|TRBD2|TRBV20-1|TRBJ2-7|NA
TGCAGTGCTAGACCGCTAGCGGGAGACCTGTACGAGCAGTACTTC
CSARPLAGDLYEQYF
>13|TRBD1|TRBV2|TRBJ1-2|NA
TGTGCCAGTTTTAGACAGGGGGCGAGCGGCTACACCTTC
CASFRQGASGYTF
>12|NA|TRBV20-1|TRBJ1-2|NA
TGCAGTGCTTCACAGGGAAACTATGGCTACACCTTC
CSASQGNYGYTF
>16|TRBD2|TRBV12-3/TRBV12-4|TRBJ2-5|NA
TGTGCCAGCAGTCCGGGGGGGCAGTATAGGGGGGAGACCCAGTACTTC
CASSPGGQYRGETQYF
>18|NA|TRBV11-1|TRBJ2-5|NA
TGTGCCAGCAGCTTAGCGCGGTTTGGGGCAGGGTTCCAAGAGACCCAGTACTTC
CASSLARFGAGFQETQYF
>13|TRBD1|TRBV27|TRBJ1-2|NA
TGTGCCAGCAGGGGACAGGGCGGATATGGCTACACCTTC
CASRGQGGYGYTF
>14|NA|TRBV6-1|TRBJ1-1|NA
TGTGCCAGCACCCTGGGACACACTAACACTGAAGCTTTCTTT
CASTLGHTNTEAFF
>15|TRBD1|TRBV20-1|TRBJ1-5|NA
TGCAGTGCTAAAACAGGGGTTTTTAGCAATCAGCCCCAGCATTTT
CSAKTGVFSNQPQHF
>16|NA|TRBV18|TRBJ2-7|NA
TGTGCCAGCTCACCAATGTCACAGGGTGTGTCCTACGAGCAGTACTTC
CASSPMSQGVSYEQYF
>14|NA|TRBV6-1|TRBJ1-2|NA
TGTGCCAGCAGTCCGAGGACAGCTGACTATGGCTACACCTTC
CASSPRTADYGYTF
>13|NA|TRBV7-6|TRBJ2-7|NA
TGTGCCAGCAGCTTAGAAGAAGGGAACGAGCAGTACTTC
CASSLEEGNEQYF
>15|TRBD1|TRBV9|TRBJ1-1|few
TGTGCCAGCAGCGGATGGGACAGGGAGCCTACTGAAGCTTTCTTT
CASSGWDREPTEAFF
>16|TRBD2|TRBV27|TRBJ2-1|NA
TGTGCCAGCCAAGGGCCGGAGCGGGAGGGCCGTTATGAGCAGTTCTTC
CASQGPEREGRYEQFF
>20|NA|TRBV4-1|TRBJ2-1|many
TGCGCCAGCAGCCAACAGCCCCCGGGACATACTTACCACTCCTACAATGAGCAGTTCTTC
CASSQQPPGHTYHSYNEQFF
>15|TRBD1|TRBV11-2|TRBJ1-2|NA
TGTGCCAGCAGCTTAAACCGGGACAGGGACTATGGCTACACCTTC
CASSLNRDRDYGYTF
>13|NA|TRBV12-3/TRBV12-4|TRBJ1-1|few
TGTGCCAGCAGCCGTGGGGGTTGGACTGAAGCTTTCTTT
CASSRGGWTEAFF
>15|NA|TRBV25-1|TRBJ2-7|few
TGTGCCAGCAGTGAAAATGGACCCAAAACCTACGAGCAGTACTTC
CASSENGPKTYEQYF
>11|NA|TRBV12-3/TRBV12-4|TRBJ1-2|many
TGTGCCAGCAGTTTTAACTATGGCTACACCTTC
CASSFNYGYTF
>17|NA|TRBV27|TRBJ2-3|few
TGTGCCAGCAGTTTACATAGGCTCCTGGACCTCACAGATACGCAGTATTTT
CASSLHRLLDLTDTQYF
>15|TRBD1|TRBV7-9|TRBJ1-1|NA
TGTGCCAGCAGCTTAGCTTCAGGGGGACGCACTGAAGCTTTCTTT
CASSLASGGRTEAFF
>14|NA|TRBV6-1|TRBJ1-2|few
TGTGCCAGCAGGGGGACGGAGATGCACTATGGCTACACCTTC
CASRGTEMHYGYTF
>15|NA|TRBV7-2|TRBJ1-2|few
TGTGCCAGCAGCTTTCCGGGGGCACGGAGCTATGGCTACACCTTC
CASSFPGARSYGYTF
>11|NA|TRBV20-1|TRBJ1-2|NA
TGCAGTGCTAGAGAAGGGTTCGGCTACACCTTC
CSAREGFGYTF
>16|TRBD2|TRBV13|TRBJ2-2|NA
TGTGCCAGCAGCTCTGCCGGGGGGGAGAACACCGGGGAGCTGTTTTTT
CASSSAGGENTGELFF
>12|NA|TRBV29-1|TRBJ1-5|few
TGCAGCGTTTGGGACACCAATCAGCCCCAGCATTTT
CSVWDTNQPQHF
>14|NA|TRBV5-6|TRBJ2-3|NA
TGTGCCAGCAGCTCAAAACAGGGTACAGATACGCAGTATTTT
CASSSKQGTDTQYF
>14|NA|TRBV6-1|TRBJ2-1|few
TGTGCCAGCAGGGAAGCGCCATCCTACAATGAGCAGTTCTTC
CASREAPSYNEQFF
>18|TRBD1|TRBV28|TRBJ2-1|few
TGTGCCAGCAGTTTACCTTCGTGGACAGGGGTCCGTATAGAGGAGCAGTTCTTC
CASSLPSWTGVRIEEQFF
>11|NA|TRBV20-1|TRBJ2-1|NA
TGCAGTGCTAGATGGGACAATGAGCAGTTCTTC
CSARWDNEQFF
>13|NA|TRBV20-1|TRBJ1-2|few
TGCAGTGCTACTGATATCACTAACTATGGCTACACCTTC
CSATDITNYGYTF
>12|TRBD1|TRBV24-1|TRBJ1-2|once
TGTGCCACCAGTAACAGGGGTGGTGGCTACACCTTC
CATSNRGGGYTF
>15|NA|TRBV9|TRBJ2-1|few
TGTGCCAGCAGCGTAGGACAGAACAGCCACAATGAGCAGTTCTTC
CASSVGQNSHNEQFF
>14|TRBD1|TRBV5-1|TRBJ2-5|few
TGCGCCAGCAGCTTCAGGACAGGGGAAGAGACCCAGTACTTC
CASSFRTGEETQYF
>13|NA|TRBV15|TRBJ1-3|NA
TGTGCCACCAGCGCTACACCGGGAAACACCATATATTTT
CATSATPGNTIYF
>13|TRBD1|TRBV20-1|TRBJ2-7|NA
TGCAGTGTTATGACAGGGCCCACCTCCGAGCAGTACTTC
CSVMTGPTSEQYF
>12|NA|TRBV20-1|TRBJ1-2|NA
TGCAGTGCTACCGGGACACCTTTTGGCTACACCTTC
CSATGTPFGYTF
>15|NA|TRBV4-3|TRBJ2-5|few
TGCGCCAGCAGCCAAGACCTCGGGACTGGAGAGACCCAGTACTTC
CASSQDLGTGETQYF
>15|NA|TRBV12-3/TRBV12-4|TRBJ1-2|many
TGTGCCAGCAGTTCCCCGCACAGGGCGGACTATGGCTACACCTTC
CASSSPHRADYGYTF
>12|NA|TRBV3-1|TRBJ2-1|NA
TGTGCCAGCAGCTCCCCGCTTAGCGCGCAGTTCTTC
CASSSPLSAQFF